Each of the 8 T cell receptor beta chains below was sequenced from the same sample in a study of blood T cell repertoires in COVID-19. Only in-frame clones appear in the TCRdb table, and some are missing; sequencing was by immunoSEQ multiplex PCR. Altogether almost 200,000 clones are present, around four fifths being singletons, with the ten largest covering around 1%. Sequenced: peripheral blood. These receptors were collected from a man aged 55 to 70 with COVID-19, enrolled during active disease.

The gene calls are TRBV30 and TRBJ2-1; perhaps TRBD2 as D (6 bases). The V gene lost 1 base and the J gene lost 8 bases, with 9 bases spanning the gap. Per the germline V gene, CDR1 is GTSNPN and CDR2 is SVGIG (reference sequence). The CDR3 is 12 amino acids. CDR3 bases: TGTGCCTGGAGTGGGCGGGGCTATGAGCAGTTCTTC. It encodes CAWSGRGYEQFF.

The chain couples TRBV2 to TRBJ2-7, with D possibly matching TRBD2 (6 bases). The germline gives CDR1 SNHLY, CDR2 FYNNEI. The CDR3 has 13 amino acids. The V and J ends lost 6 bases and 3 bases respectively, with 12 bases between them. CDR3 coding DNA: TGTGCCAGCAGAGGGGACTCACACTACGAGCAGTACTTC. Protein: CASRGDSHYEQYF.

This clone was seen a single time. The V gene is TRBV7-9, the J gene TRBJ2-1, with 12 bases matching TRBD2. Germline V lookup: CDR1 SEHNR, CDR2 FQNEAQ (reference sequence). V trimming: 2 bases; J trimming: 9 bases; junction bases outside the gene matches: 8. The CDR3 has 16 residues. The CDR3 here is CASSLTTTSGRGEQFF. The CDR3 coding sequence is TGTGCCAGCAGCTTAACCACGACTAGCGGGAGAGGTGAGCAGTTCTTC.

J is TRBJ1-2 and V is TRBV19; TRBD1 matches 9 bases. Germline trimming cut 5 bases from V and 4 bases from J; bases unmatched to any gene: 8. The CDR3 consists of 15 residues. CDR1 and CDR2 (germline): LNHDA, SQIVND (reference sequence). CDR3 in amino acids: CASSARDRDSYGYTF. DNA of the CDR3: TGTGCCAGTAGTGCCCGGGACAGGGATAGCTATGGCTACACCTTC.

The chain links TRBV5-1 to TRBJ2-3; the match to TRBD2 covers 8 bases. V shed 4 bases and J 3 bases; nucleotides not matched to a gene: 1. Germline CDR1 and CDR2: SGHRS and YFSETQ. The CDR3 sequence is 13 residues long. CDR3 nucleotides: TGCGCCAGCAGCGCGGGAGGTACAGATACGCAGTATTTT. Protein sequence: CASSAGGTDTQYF.

This chain links TRBV28 with TRBJ1-5, with 8 bases identical to TRBD1. The CDR3 spans 14 residues. V lost 6 bases to trimming and J lost 4 bases; unmatched junction nucleotides: 5. CDR1 and CDR2 (germline): MDHEN, SYDVKM. For the CDR3, the DNA is TGTGCCAGCAGGTCAGGGGGCATTAATCAGCCCCAGCATTTT. This encodes CASRSGGINQPQHF.

The V and J genes are TRBV2 and TRBJ2-2; no reliable D call. This CDR3 comprises 13 residues. The V end lost 8 bases, the J end lost 1 base, and 8 bases lay between the germline ends. Germline CDR1 is SNHLY and CDR2 is FYNNEI. The CDR3 loop is CASVAGNTGELFF. Written as DNA, the CDR3 is TGTGCCAGCGTGGCAGGGAACACCGGGGAGCTGTTTTTT.

This chain connects TRBV4-3 to TRBJ2-2, with D perhaps matching TRBD2 (5 bases). V was shortened by 0 bases and J by 3 bases, with 11 bases between the two germline ends. The length of the CDR3 is 16 residues. Germline lookup yields CDR1 LGHNA and CDR2 YSLEER. This CDR3 reads CASSQEPTGYTGELFF. The CDR3 nucleotides read TGCGCCAGCAGCCAAGAACCCACGGGGTACACCGGGGAGCTGTTTTTT.